This entry describes one TCR beta chain. Its antigen is still unknown. Base qualities are not provided; no much larger clone lies one nucleotide away. The library came from the immunoSEQ multiplex PCR assay. The source is immuneACCESS, and TCRdb retained only in-frame sequences with V and J called. Part of the clones is not carried over; for the studies checked, unresolved V genes explain less than half of this, and the remainder is unexplained. The sample table holds tens of thousands of clones, of which about 94% were seen once. The ten largest clones take up about 4% of the sample. This sample was taken from a study of T cell changes during pregnancy in multiple sclerosis (dated by TCRdb to the late 2010s). Some background on the complete study: Changes in the T cell repertoire over the course of pregnancy were examined in this study in women with multiple sclerosis.

Including the terminal cysteine and phenylalanine, the CDR3 comprises 17 residues. Solely the CDR3 DNA is kept, with 51 bases framed from the first base. Ends trimmed: V by 3 bases, J by 2 bases; bases unmatched to a gene: 9. For CDR1 and CDR2, the germline V gene lists SNHLY and FYNNEI. This TCR derives from a female donor with multiple sclerosis, enrolled in a pregnancy study. Rearrangement joined TRBV2 to TRBJ2-2; TRBD1 agrees with 7 junctional bases. This material consisted of CD8+ T cells from peripheral blood mononuclear cells, taken after pregnancy. The nucleotide sequence is given as TGTGCCAGCAGTGACACCCGACAGGGACCTAACACCGGGGAGCTGTTTTTT. Its protein is CASSDTRQGPNTGELFF. With the portions outside the CDR3 filled from the reference TRBV2 and TRBJ2-2 genes, the complete variable region becomes EPEVTQTPSHQVTQMGQEVILRCVPISNHLYFYWYRQILGQKVEFLVSFYNNEISEKSEIFDDQFSVERPDGSNFTLKIRSTKLEDSAMYFCASSDTRQGPNTGELFFGEGSRLTVL.